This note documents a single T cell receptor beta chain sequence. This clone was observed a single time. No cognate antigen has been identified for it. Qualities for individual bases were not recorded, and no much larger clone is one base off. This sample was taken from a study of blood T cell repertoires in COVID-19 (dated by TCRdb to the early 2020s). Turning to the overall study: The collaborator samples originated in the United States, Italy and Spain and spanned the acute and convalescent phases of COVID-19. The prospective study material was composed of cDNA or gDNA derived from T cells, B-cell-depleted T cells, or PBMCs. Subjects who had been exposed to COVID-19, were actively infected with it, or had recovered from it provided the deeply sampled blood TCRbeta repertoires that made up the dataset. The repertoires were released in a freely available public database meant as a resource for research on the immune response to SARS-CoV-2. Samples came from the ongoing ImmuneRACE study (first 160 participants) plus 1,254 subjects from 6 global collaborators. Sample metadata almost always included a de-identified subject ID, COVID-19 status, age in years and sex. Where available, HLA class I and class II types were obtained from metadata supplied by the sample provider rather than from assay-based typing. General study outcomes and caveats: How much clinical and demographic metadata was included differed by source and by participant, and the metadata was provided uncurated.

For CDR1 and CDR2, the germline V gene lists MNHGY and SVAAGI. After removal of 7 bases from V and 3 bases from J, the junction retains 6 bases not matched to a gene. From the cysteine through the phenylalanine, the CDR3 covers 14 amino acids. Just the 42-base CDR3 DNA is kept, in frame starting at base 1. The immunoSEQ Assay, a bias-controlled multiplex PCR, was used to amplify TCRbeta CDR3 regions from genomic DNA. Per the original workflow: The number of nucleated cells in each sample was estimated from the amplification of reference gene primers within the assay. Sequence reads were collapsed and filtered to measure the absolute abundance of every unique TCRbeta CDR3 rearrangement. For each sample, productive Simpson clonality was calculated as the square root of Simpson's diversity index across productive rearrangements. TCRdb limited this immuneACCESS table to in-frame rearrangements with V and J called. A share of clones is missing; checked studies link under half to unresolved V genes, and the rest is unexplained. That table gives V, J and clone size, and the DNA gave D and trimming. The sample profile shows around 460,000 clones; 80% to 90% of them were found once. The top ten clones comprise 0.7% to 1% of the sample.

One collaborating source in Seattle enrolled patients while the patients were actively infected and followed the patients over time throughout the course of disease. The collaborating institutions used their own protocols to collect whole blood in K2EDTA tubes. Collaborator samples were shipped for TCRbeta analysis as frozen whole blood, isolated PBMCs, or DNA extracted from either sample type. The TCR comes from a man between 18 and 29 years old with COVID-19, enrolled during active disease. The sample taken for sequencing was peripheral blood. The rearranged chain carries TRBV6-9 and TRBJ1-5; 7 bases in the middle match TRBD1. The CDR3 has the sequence CASNGTALNQPQHF. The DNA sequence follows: TGTGCCAGCAACGGGACAGCCCTCAATCAGCCCCAGCATTTT.